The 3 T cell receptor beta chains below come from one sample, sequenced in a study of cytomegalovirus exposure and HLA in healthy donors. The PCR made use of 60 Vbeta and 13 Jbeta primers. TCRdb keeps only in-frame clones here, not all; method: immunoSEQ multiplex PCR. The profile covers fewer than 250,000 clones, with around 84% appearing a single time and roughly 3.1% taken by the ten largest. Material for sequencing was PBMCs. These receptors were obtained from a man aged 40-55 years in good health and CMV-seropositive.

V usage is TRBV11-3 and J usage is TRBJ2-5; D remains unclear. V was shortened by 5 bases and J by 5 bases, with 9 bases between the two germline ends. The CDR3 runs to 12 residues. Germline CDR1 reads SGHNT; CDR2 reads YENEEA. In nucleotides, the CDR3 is TGTGCCAGCAGCCTAGGTCTTGAGACCCAGTACTTC. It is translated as CASSLGLETQYF.

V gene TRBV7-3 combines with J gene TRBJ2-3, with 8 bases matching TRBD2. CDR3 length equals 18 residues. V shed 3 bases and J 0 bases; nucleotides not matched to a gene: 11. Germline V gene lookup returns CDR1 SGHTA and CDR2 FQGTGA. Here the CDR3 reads CASSFGALGGRSTDTQYF. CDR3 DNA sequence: TGTGCCAGCAGCTTCGGAGCGTTGGGCGGGAGGAGCACAGATACGCAGTATTTT.

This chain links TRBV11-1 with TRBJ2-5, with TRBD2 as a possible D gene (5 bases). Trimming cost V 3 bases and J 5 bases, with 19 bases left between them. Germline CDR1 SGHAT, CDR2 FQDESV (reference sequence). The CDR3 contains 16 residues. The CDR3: CASSFSGSRPWETQYF. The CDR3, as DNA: TGTGCCAGCAGCTTCTCGGGGTCCCGGCCGTGGGAGACCCAGTACTTC.